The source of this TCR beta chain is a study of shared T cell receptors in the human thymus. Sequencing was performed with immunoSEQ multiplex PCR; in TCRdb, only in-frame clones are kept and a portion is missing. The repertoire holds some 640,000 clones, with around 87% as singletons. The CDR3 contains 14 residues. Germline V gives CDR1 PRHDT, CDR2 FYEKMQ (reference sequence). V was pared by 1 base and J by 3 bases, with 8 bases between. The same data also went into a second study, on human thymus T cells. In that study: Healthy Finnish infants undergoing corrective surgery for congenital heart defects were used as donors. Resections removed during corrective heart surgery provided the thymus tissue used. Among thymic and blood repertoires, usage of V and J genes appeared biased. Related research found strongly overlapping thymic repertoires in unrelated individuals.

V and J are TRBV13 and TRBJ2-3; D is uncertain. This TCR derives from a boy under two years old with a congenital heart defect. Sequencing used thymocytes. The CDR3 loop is CASSLAFGTDTQYF. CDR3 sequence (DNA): TGTGCCAGCAGCTTAGCCTTCGGGACAGATACGCAGTATTTT.